The rows below give T cell receptor beta chains drawn from one sample of a study of patients and donors after allogeneic stem cell transplantation. TCRdb processed the RT-PCR reads anew with MiXCR; each CDR3 protein has one entry. This sample yields fewer than 200,000 distinct CDR3 sequences, of which 30% are seen a single time; 3.2% belongs to the top ten. The source material was blood, either unsorted or a sorted T cell fraction (not recorded which). Source of these receptors: a human donor who was either an allogeneic HSCT recipient or a stem cell or donor lymphocyte infusion donor (not recorded which). It is not recorded whose cells these are; they may come from a transplant donor. The CDR3 runs from the conserved cysteine through the conserved F or W. The order of the fields is V gene, clone size, J gene, D gene, CDR3 DNA, CDR3 protein. D genes are given only for firm matches. Rows may omit the clone size; those that give it use once, few, many or a size class.

>TRBV11-2|.|TRBJ2-3|.
TGTGCCAGCAGCTTACGGCGGCGAGATACGCAGTATTTT
CASSLRRRDTQYF
>TRBV20-1|few|TRBJ1-4|.
TGCAGTGCTAGAAGCCTCTTCGAAAAACTGTTTTTT
CSARSLFEKLFF
>TRBV7-9|.|TRBJ2-7|.
TGTGCCAGCAGCTTAGAAGCGTATACCTACGAGCAGTACTTC
CASSLEAYTYEQYF
>TRBV10-3|once|TRBJ2-7|TRBD2
TGTGCCATCATGGGACTAGCGGGCTACGAGCAGTACTTC
CAIMGLAGYEQYF
>TRBV12-3/TRBV12-4|.|TRBJ1-2|TRBD1
TGTGCCAGCAGGCCCAACCGGGACAGCCCGTCGATCTTC
CASRPNRDSPSIF
>TRBV29-1|few|TRBJ2-1|.
TGCAGCGTTGATGGGAGGAGGATCAACAATGAGCAGTTCTTC
CSVDGRRINNEQFF
>TRBV20-1|.|TRBJ2-2|TRBD2
TGCAGTGCTAGACTTTTAGCGGGAGTGGGAACCGGGGAGCTGTTTTTT
CSARLLAGVGTGELFF
>TRBV20-1|few|TRBJ1-1|.
TGCAGTGCTCCCTTCGGCCCTGAAGCTTTCTTT
CSAPFGPEAFF
>TRBV27|.|TRBJ2-1|TRBD1
TGTGCCAGCCACGCAGGGGGCGGAGAGCAGTTCTTC
CASHAGGGEQFF
>TRBV19|once|TRBJ2-7|TRBD2
TGTGCCAGTAGACTAGCGGGAGCTCACCACTACGAGCAGTACTTC
CASRLAGAHHYEQYF
>TRBV12-3/TRBV12-4|.|TRBJ1-4|.
TGTGCCAGCAGCTTCTCATTGTCCGGGGCCTTTGTCGAAAAACTGTTTTTT
CASSFSLSGAFVEKLFF
>TRBV4-3|.|TRBJ1-2|TRBD1
TGCGCCAGCAGCCATGGGACAGGGCCCTATGGCTACACCTTC
CASSHGTGPYGYTF
>TRBV4-3|few|TRBJ2-6|.
TGCGCCAGCAGCCAGGTTCGGGGGCTAGATTTCTCTGGGGCCAACGTCCTGACTTTC
CASSQVRGLDFSGANVLTF
>TRBV4-3|once|TRBJ2-3|.
TGCGCCAGCAGCCAAGTTACCGGACTTTCAGATACGCAGTATTTT
CASSQVTGLSDTQYF
>TRBV29-1|.|TRBJ2-5|TRBD2
TGCAGCGTTGAACCTAGCGGGAGCATGTACTTC
CSVEPSGSMYF
>TRBV5-1|few|TRBJ1-5|TRBD1
TGCGCCAGCAGCTGGGGACAGGGAAGTCAGCCCCAGCATTTT
CASSWGQGSQPQHF
>TRBV7-2|.|TRBJ1-3|TRBD1
TGTGCCAGCAGCTTAGGATGGACAGGGAGGCACTCTGGAAACACCATATATTTT
CASSLGWTGRHSGNTIYF
>TRBV10-3|few|TRBJ2-2|.
TGTGCCATCAGCAAGTCCGGGGAGCTGTTTTTT
CAISKSGELFF
>TRBV6-4|.|TRBJ2-1|.
TGTGCCAGCAGTGTGAACTCCTACAATGAGCAGTTCTTC
CASSVNSYNEQFF
>TRBV9|.|TRBJ2-2|TRBD2
TGTGCCAGCAGGGCGGGAGGGCTGAGCGGGGAGCTGTTTTTT
CASRAGGLSGELFF
>TRBV6-5|.|TRBJ2-1|TRBD2
TGTGCCAGCAGCCCGATCCTAGCGGGAGGTGGCAATGAGCAGTTCTTC
CASSPILAGGGNEQFF
>TRBV4-1|.|TRBJ2-5|.
TGCGCCAGCAGCCAAGATACAGGGCGGGAGACCCAGTACTTC
CASSQDTGRETQYF